These 6 T cell receptor beta chains were all obtained from the same sample, sequenced in a study of spatial heterogeneity in lung cancer. Time point noted: sample taken at primary tumor resection. TCRdb re-called the 5' RACE reads with MiXCR, one entry per CDR3 protein. This table holds about 48,000 distinct CDR3 sequences, approximately 5.3% found once. The input for sequencing was PBMCs, taken at surgery. The receptors derive from a male donor with early-stage non-small cell lung cancer.

This clonotype came up many times. The chain recombines TRBV24-1 with TRBJ2-3, with 9 bases identical to TRBD1. The length of the CDR3 is 16 residues. The V gene's germline CDR1 is KGHDR and CDR2 SFDVKD. With 5 bases clipped from V and 3 bases from J, the junction kept 8 bases outside the gene matches. In DNA, the CDR3 is TGTGCCACCAGTGGAGACCGGGACAGGGTTACAGATACGCAGTATTTT. It yields the protein CATSGDRDRVTDTQYF.

Only a few counts were recorded for this clonotype. This sequence joins TRBV4-1 and TRBJ2-7; perhaps D is TRBD1 or TRBD2 (5 bases each). Germline V gene lookup returns CDR1 MGHRA and CDR2 YSYEKL. The CDR3 loop spans 14 amino acids. The germline V and J ends were trimmed by 2 bases and 2 bases, with 10 bases remaining between them. CDR3 sequence (DNA): TGCGCCAGCAGCCAAAGGGACGTAGCCTACGAGCAGTACTTC. Its translation is CASSQRDVAYEQYF.

At least ten counts were recorded for this clonotype. This chain links TRBV7-2 with TRBJ2-5; D might be TRBD2 (5 bases). The CDR3 consists of 15 residues. V dropped 5 bases and J dropped 4 bases, with 17 bases sitting between them. The germline CDR1 and CDR2 sequences are SGHTA and FQGNSA. As DNA, the CDR3 is TGTGCCAGCAGCCGCCAGGTGGCTAGCAGAGAGACCCAGTACTTC. Its protein product is CASSRQVASRETQYF.

This clonotype was counted between two and nine times. The rearrangement links TRBV24-1 to TRBJ2-3; 8 positions agree with TRBD2. The length of the CDR3 is 21 residues. From germline, CDR1 is KGHDR and CDR2 SFDVKD. J was trimmed by 0 bases and V by 4 bases; bases with no gene match: 20. CDR3 sequence (DNA): TGTGCCACCAGTGACCCGGGGCCAACCGGGGCTAGCGGGCCCAGCACAGATACGCAGTATTTT. Translation: CATSDPGPTGASGPSTDTQYF.

Ten or more counts support this clonotype. The chain employs TRBV11-2 and TRBJ2-7; 11 bases align to TRBD1. With 3 bases clipped from V and 5 bases from J, the junction kept 0 bases outside the gene matches. The CDR3 loop spans 13 amino acids. Germline lookup yields CDR1 SGHAT and CDR2 FQNNGV. The CDR3 sequence is CASSLDRGHEQYF. The CDR3 DNA reads TGTGCCAGCAGCTTGGACAGGGGGCACGAGCAGTACTTC.

This clonotype was found many times. CDR3 nucleotide sequence: TGTGCCAGCTCGAGGAGCGGGGTCCTATCTGGGGCCAACGTCCTGACTTTC. Its translation: CASSRSGVLSGANVLTF. The V call is TRBV18, the J call TRBJ2-6; 7 bases are a match to TRBD2. The ends lost 6 bases at V and 1 base at J; junction bases unmatched: 9. Germline V gene data show CDR1 as KGHSH and CDR2 as LQKENI. The CDR3 runs 17 residues.